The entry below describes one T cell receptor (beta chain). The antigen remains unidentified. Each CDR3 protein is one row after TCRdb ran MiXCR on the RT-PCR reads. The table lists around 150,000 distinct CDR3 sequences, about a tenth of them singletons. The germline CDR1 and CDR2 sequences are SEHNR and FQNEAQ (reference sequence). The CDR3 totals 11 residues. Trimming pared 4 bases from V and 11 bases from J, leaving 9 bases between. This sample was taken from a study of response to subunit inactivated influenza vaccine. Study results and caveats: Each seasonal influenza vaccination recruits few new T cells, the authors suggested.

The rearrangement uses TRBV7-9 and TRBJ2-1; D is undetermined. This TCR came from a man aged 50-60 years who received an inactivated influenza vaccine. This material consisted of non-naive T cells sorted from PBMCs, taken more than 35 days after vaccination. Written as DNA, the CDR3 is TGTGCCAGCAGCTATGAGGAACAGCAGTTCTTC. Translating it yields CASSYEEQQFF.